Following are 15 T cell receptor beta chains from one sample sequenced in a study of metastatic and nonmetastatic thyroid tumors (dated by TCRdb to the early 2020s). No treatment had been received by any patient before thyroid surgery. The library relied on PCR. These reads were obtained on an Illumina HiSeq 4000. TCRdb trimmed public reads at Q25 via fastp, called clones via MiXCR and kept in-frame beta chains. The sample table contains some 23,000 clones; only one count was recorded for 10% to 15% of them. About 15% of the sample is in the top ten clones. Sequenced material: blood. These receptors were taken from a female donor with papillary thyroid cancer or a benign thyroid nodule (not recorded which). Some clones in this sample may be carry-over from other donors' samples.

This clone was recorded at least ten times. The CDR3 DNA reads as TGCAGTTGTTCTACGGGGAACACTGAAGCTTTCTTT. This codes for CSCSTGNTEAFF. The chain combines TRBV20-1 with TRBJ1-1, with D uncertain. The CDR3 consists of 12 residues. CDR1 and CDR2 from the germline V gene are DFQATT and SNEGSKA (reference sequence). V lost 8 bases and J lost 1, with 11 bases in between.

The V and J genes are TRBV19 and TRBJ2-5; TRBD2 matches 7 bases. CDR1 is LNHDA, CDR2 SQIVND, per germline (reference sequence). V lost 3 bases and J lost 2; bases outside the gene matches: 3. The CDR3 contains 14 residues. The CDR3 coding sequence is TGTGCCAGTAGTATCCCCGGGGGGCAAGAGACCCAGTACTTC. This encodes CASSIPGGQETQYF.

This clone has a count of ten or more. J is TRBJ2-6 and V is TRBV27; D unclear. V was clipped by 3 bases and J by 0 bases, with 3 bases between them. The germline V gene has CDR1 MNHEY and CDR2 SMNVEV (reference sequence). This CDR3 is built from 14 residues. The CDR3 sequence is CASSFSSGANVLTF. For the CDR3, the DNA is TGTGCCAGCAGTTTTTCCTCTGGGGCCAACGTCCTGACTTTC.

In this sample, this clone turned up many times. This chain connects TRBV7-8 to TRBJ2-3; D remains unclear. The CDR3 contains 12 residues. In germline, CDR1 is SGHVS, CDR2 FQNEAQ. The V end was cut by 1 base, the J end by 4 bases, with 3 bases between. The chain's CDR3 is CASSLEADTQYF. For the CDR3, the DNA is TGTGCCAGCAGCTTAGAAGCAGATACGCAGTATTTT.

The chain carries TRBV7-3 and TRBJ2-3; 10 bases are shared with TRBD2. The CDR3 is 15 amino acids. Germline trimming cut 2 bases from V and 5 bases from J; bases unmatched to any gene: 4. Germline V gene sequence: CDR1 SGHTA, CDR2 FQGTGA. CDR3 sequence reads: CASSLLAGEGDTQYF. DNA for the CDR3: TGTGCCAGCAGCTTACTAGCGGGAGAGGGAGATACGCAGTATTTT.

The chain is built from TRBV4-3 and TRBJ2-7; D remains ambiguous. This CDR3 has 14 amino acids. The germline CDR1 and CDR2 sequences are LGHNA and YSLEER. Trimming took 1 base from V and 1 from J, leaving 8 bases between them. Here the CDR3 DNA reads TGCGCCAGCAGCCAAGCGGGTTTTTCCTACGAGCAGTACTTC. Translating gives CASSQAGFSYEQYF.

This clone was detected many times. V gene TRBV19 combines with J gene TRBJ2-1, with 10 bases lining up with TRBD2. The CDR3 length is 17 residues. The V and J ends lost 6 bases and 8 bases, in that order; junction bases with no gene match: 16. The V gene's germline CDR1 is LNHDA and CDR2 SQIVND (reference sequence). The CDR3 protein is CASSNPSGSLEFDEQFF. The CDR3 coding sequence is TGTGCCAGTAGCAACCCTAGCGGGAGCCTTGAGTTTGATGAGCAGTTCTTC.

The chain recombines TRBV15 with TRBJ2-7, with no clear D. In germline, CDR1 is LNHNV, CDR2 YYDKDF (reference sequence). Trimming stripped 0 bases from V and 5 bases from J, with 8 bases between. The CDR3 contains 13 residues. The CDR3 nucleotides read TGTGCCACCAGCAGAGACAGGTTCGACGAGCAGTACTTC. Residues: CATSRDRFDEQYF.

This clone was seen at least ten times. The CDR3 region has the DNA TGTGCCAGCAGAAACTTTTACAATGAGCAGTTCTTC. Its translation: CASRNFYNEQFF. This chain uses TRBV6-2 or TRBV6-3 with TRBJ2-1; D is ambiguous. This CDR3 spans 12 amino acids. Between the trimmed V and J ends, which lost 6 bases and 4 bases, there was a span of 7 bases. CDR1 is MNHEY, CDR2 SVGEGT, per germline.

In its sample, this clone was seen many times. The genes are TRBV30 and TRBJ2-6; D is perhaps TRBD2 (5 bases). Trimming removed 0 bases from V and 2 bases from J, with 8 bases in between. Germline V CDR1 and CDR2: GTSNPN, SVGIG (reference sequence). This CDR3 has 15 residues. CDR3 nucleotides: TGTGCCTGGAGTGTGGGAGTCACTGGGGCCAACGTCCTGACTTTC. Its protein is CAWSVGVTGANVLTF.

This clone was detected ten times or more. The CDR3 is CASSEVGGAKNIQYF. In DNA, the CDR3 is TGTGCCAGCAGTGAGGTGGGAGGGGCCAAAAACATTCAGTACTTC. This chain links TRBV2 with TRBJ2-4, with 7 nucleotides matching TRBD2. Germline assignment: CDR1 SNHLY and CDR2 FYNNEI. The CDR3 is 15 amino acids. V lost 3 bases to trimming and J lost 1 base; unmatched junction nucleotides: 3.

The table lists this clone with a few counts. The rearrangement joins TRBV10-3 to TRBJ2-2, with no clear D. CDR1 is ENHRY, CDR2 SYGVKD, per germline. CDR3 size: 16 residues. Trimming pared 0 bases from V and 1 base from J, leaving 9 bases between. For the CDR3, the DNA is TGTGCCATCAGTGAGTCCCACACATTGAACACCGGGGAGCTGTTTTTT. The encoded protein is CAISESHTLNTGELFF.

This clone was counted many times. The rearrangement joins TRBV10-3 to TRBJ1-4; no firm D call. CDR1 is ENHRY, CDR2 SYGVKD, per germline. This CDR3 region has 12 residues. V lost 3 bases, J lost 7 bases, and 6 bases lay in between. CDR3 in DNA: TGTGCCATCAGTGAAGGGCGTGAAAAACTGTTTTTT. It is translated as CAISEGREKLFF.

This clone showed up many times. CDR3 DNA: TGCAGTGCTACCCCAGCGGGACCTTACAATGAGCAGTTCTTC. It is translated as CSATPAGPYNEQFF. V usage is TRBV20-1 and J usage is TRBJ2-1; 7 positions agree with TRBD2. Germline V gene lookup returns CDR1 DFQATT and CDR2 SNEGSKA (reference sequence). The length of the CDR3 is 14 residues. J was trimmed by 4 bases and V by 4 bases; bases with no gene match: 7.

This clone was found many times. The chain uses TRBV19 and TRBJ1-1; 7 bases match TRBD1. CDR3 length: 17 amino acids. CDR1 is LNHDA, CDR2 SQIVND, per germline (reference sequence). J gave up 1 base and V 5 bases, and 13 bases lay outside the gene matches. DNA for the CDR3: TGTGCCAGTAGTCCCATACCGGGACAGAGCCCGAACACTGAAGCTTTCTTT. Protein product: CASSPIPGQSPNTEAFF. Based on the CDR3 plus reference TRBV19 and TRBJ1-1, the full variable domain is DGGITQSPKYLFRKEGQNVTLSCEQNLNHDAMYWYRQDPGQGLRLIYYSQIVNDFQKGDIAEGYSVSREKKESFPLTVTSAQKNPTAFYLCASSPIPGQSPNTEAFFGQGTRLTVV.